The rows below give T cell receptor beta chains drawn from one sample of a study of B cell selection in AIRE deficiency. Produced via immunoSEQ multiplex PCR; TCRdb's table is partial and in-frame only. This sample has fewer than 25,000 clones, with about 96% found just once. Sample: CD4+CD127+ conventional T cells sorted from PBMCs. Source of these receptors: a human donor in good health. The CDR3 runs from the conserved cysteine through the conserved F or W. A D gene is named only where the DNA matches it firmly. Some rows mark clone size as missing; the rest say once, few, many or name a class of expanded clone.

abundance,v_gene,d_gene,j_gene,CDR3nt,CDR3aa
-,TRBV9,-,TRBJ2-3,TGTGCCAGCAGCTCCCGGCGAGATACGCAGTATTTT,CASSSRRDTQYF
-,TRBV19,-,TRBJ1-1,TGTGCCAGTAGTATTAACCCCAGGGACACTGAAGCTTTCTTT,CASSINPRDTEAFF
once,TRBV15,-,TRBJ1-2,TGTGCCACCAGCAGGGATAGCCGGGCAGGACGGAACTATGGCTACACCTTC,CATSRDSRAGRNYGYTF
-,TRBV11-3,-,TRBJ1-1,TGTGCCAGCAGCTTAGGGGGGGACACTGAAGCTTTCTTT,CASSLGGDTEAFF
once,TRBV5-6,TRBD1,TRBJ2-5,TGTGCCAGCAGCCAGACAGGGGTCCCTGAGACCCAGTACTTC,CASSQTGVPETQYF
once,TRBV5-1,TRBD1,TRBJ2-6,TGCGCCAGCAGCTCAGGGGGCTCTGGGGCCAACGTCCTGACTTTC,CASSSGGSGANVLTF
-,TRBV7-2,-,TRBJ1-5,TGTGCCAGCAGACAAGGGGATTTAGGTAGTCAGCCCCAGCATTTT,CASRQGDLGSQPQHF
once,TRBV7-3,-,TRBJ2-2,TGTGCCAGCAGCCGAGGGACCGGGGAGCTGTTTTTT,CASSRGTGELFF
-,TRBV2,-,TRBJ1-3,TGTGCCAGCAGGCTGGAGTCTGGAAACACCATATATTTT,CASRLESGNTIYF
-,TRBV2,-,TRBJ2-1,TGTGCCAGCAGAGGGGAATACAATGAGCAGTTCTTC,CASRGEYNEQFF
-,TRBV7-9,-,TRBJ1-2,TGTGCCAGCAGCTTAGCCGACAGGTCGGGCTATGGCTACACCTTC,CASSLADRSGYGYTF
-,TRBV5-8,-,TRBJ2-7,TGTGCCAGCAGCTTCGGGAAGACCCCTCGTTCTGACGAGCAGTACTTC,CASSFGKTPRSDEQYF
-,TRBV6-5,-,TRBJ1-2,TGTGCCAGCAGTTCTACACCATACTATGGCTACACCTTC,CASSSTPYYGYTF
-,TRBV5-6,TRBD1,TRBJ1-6,TGTGCCAGCAGTTTCGGACAGGGCTTCTATAATTCACCCCTCCACTTT,CASSFGQGFYNSPLHF
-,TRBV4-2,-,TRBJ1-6,TGTGCCAGCAGCCAAGAAATGATGGCTCAGGGAAGGGGTTCACCCCTCCACTTT,CASSQEMMAQGRGSPLHF
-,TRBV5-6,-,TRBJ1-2,TGTGCCAGCAGCTCCTGGGGGAGCAGGGGAGGATCCTATGGCTACACCTTC,CASSSWGSRGGSYGYTF
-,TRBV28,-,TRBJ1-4,TGTGCCAGCAGTTTGGATGGCCTCGCGGAAAAACTGTTTTTT,CASSLDGLAEKLFF
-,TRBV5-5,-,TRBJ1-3,TGTGCCAGCAGCTTAGACGGGGACTCTGGAAACACCATATATTTT,CASSLDGDSGNTIYF
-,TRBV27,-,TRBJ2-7,TGTGCCAGCACCCACCCGAAGGGCCCCTACGAGCAGTACTTC,CASTHPKGPYEQYF
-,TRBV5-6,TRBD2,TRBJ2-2,TGTGCCAGCAGCACCTCTGGCGGGGGGGACACCGGGGAGCTGTTTTTT,CASSTSGGGDTGELFF
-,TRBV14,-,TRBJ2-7,TGTGCCAGCAGCCAAGTGGAGGGCTCCTACGAGCAGTACTTC,CASSQVEGSYEQYF
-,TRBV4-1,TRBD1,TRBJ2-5,TGCGCCAGCAGCCAGGGGACAGGGAGTTTTATGGGCCAAGAGACCCAGTACTTC,CASSQGTGSFMGQETQYF
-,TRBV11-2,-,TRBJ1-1,TGTGCCAGCAGCCCAGGGTGGTTGAACACTGAAGCTTTCTTT,CASSPGWLNTEAFF
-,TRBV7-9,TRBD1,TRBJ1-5,TGTGCCAGCACCCTGACAGGGGATAGCAATCAGCCCCAGCATTTT,CASTLTGDSNQPQHF
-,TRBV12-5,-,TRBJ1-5,TGTGCTAGGACAGAACCCGGGGGTCGTAGCAATCAGCCCCAGCATTTT,CARTEPGGRSNQPQHF
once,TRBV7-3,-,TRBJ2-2,TGTGCCAGCAGCCTTACAGCTCTCACCGGGGAGCTGTTTTTT,CASSLTALTGELFF
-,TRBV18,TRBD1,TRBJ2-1,TGTGCCAGCTACCCCGGGACAGGGGGCAATGAGCAGTTCTTC,CASYPGTGGNEQFF
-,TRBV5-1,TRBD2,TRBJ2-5,TGCGCCAGCATTGGGGCAGGACTAGGGAGGGAGACCCAGTACTTC,CASIGAGLGRETQYF
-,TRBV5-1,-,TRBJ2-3,TGCGCCAGCAGCTTGGTGGGGGACCTCACAGATACGCAGTATTTT,CASSLVGDLTDTQYF
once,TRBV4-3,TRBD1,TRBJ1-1,TGCGCCAGCAGCCAAGAGGCAGGGGGCTTCACTGAAGCTTTCTTT,CASSQEAGGFTEAFF
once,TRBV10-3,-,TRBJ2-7,TGTGCCATCAGTGAGCCGATAGAGGGGCCGAGCTCCTACGAGCAGTACTTC,CAISEPIEGPSSYEQYF
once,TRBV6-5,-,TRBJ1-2,TGTGCCAGCAGTTACTCATTGTCTTATGGCTACACCTTC,CASSYSLSYGYTF
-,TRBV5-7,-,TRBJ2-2,TGTGCCAGCAACATCCCCGCCTGGCGGGGGCCTAACACCGGGGAGCTGTTTTTT,CASNIPAWRGPNTGELFF
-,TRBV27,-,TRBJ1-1,TGTGCCAGCAGTTTATCAGGTTGGGCTGAAGCTTTCTTT,CASSLSGWAEAFF
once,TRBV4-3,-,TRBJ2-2,TGCGCCAGCAGCCAACGGACCGGGACAAGAAACACCGGGGAGCTGTTTTTT,CASSQRTGTRNTGELFF
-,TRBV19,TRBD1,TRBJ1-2,TGTGCCAGTAGTACCGAGACAGGGGATGGCTACACCTTC,CASSTETGDGYTF
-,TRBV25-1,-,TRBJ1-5,TGTGCCAGCAGTGAAGTCGGGGCACAGCCCCAGCATTTT,CASSEVGAQPQHF
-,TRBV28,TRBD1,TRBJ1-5,TGTGCCAGCAGTTCACAGGGGTCGGGTCCCAATCAGCCCCAGCATTTT,CASSSQGSGPNQPQHF
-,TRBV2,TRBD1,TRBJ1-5,TGTGCCAGCAGTGAACAGGGGGCGCAGCAAAATCAGCCCCAGCATTTT,CASSEQGAQQNQPQHF
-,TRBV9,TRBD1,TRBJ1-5,TGTGCCAGCGGGGACAGGGGCAATCAGCCCCAGCATTTT,CASGDRGNQPQHF
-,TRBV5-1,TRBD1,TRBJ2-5,TGCGCCAGCAGCTCATCCGGGACAGGGTTTCAAGAGACCCAGTACTTC,CASSSSGTGFQETQYF
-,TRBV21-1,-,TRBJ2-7,TGTGCCAGCAGCAAAGAGTCGGGACAGCCGTACTTC,CASSKESGQPYF
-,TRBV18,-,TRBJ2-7,TGTGCCAGCTCATATATACAGGACTACGAGCAGTACTTC,CASSYIQDYEQYF
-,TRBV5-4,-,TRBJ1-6,TGTGCCAGCAGCTTGGGAGGGAGTTATAATTCACCCCTCCACTTT,CASSLGGSYNSPLHF
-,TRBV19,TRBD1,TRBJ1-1,TGTGCCAGTAGTGCAGACAGGGCAAACACTGAAGCTTTCTTT,CASSADRANTEAFF
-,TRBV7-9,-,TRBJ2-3,TGTGCCAGCAGCTCGTTGATCACCTCAGATACGCAGTATTTT,CASSSLITSDTQYF
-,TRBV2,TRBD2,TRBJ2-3,TGTGCCAGCAGTGATTTGGGAGCGGGGCGACTAGATACGCAGTATTTT,CASSDLGAGRLDTQYF
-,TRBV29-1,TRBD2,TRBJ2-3,TGCAGCGTTTCTCTAGCGGGGGGGCCGAATACGCAGTATTTT,CSVSLAGGPNTQYF
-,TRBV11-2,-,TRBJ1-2,TGTGCCAGCAGCTTAGATCGGACAGCTAACTATGGCTACACCTTC,CASSLDRTANYGYTF
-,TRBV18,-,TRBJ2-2,TGTGCCAGCTCACCACACCGGGACACGGAGCTGTTTTTT,CASSPHRDTELFF
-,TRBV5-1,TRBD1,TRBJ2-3,TGCGCCAGCAGCTTGGTGGACAGGGGGCGCACAGATACGCAGTATTTT,CASSLVDRGRTDTQYF
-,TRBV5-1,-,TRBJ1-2,TGCGCCAGCAATCCGGACTCCGGCTATGGCTACACCTTC,CASNPDSGYGYTF
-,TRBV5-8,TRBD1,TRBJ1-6,TGTGCCAGCAGTCAACAGGGGTATAATTCACCCCTCCACTTT,CASSQQGYNSPLHF